The clone carrying this T cell receptor beta chain was recorded a few times. This entry comes from a study of patients and donors after allogeneic stem cell transplantation. Germline V lookup: CDR1 DFQATT, CDR2 SNEGSKA (reference sequence). V was trimmed by 0 bases and J by 13 bases, leaving 27 bases between them. This CDR3 has 16 amino acids. TCRdb reprocessed the RT-PCR reads via MiXCR and lists one record per CDR3 protein. The profile shows more than 850,000 distinct CDR3 sequences, under 20% of them singletons. The V call is TRBV20-1, the J call TRBJ1-2; perhaps TRBD1 as D (5 bases). The receptor was derived from a human donor who was either an allogeneic HSCT recipient or a stem cell or donor lymphocyte infusion donor (not recorded which). It is not recorded whose cells these are; they may come from a transplant donor. The sequenced material came from blood, either unsorted or a sorted T cell fraction (not recorded which). The CDR3 region is CSARDSATDMRMLGTF. For the CDR3, the DNA is TGCAGTGCTAGAGATTCGGCGACAGATATGAGGATGTTAGGCACCTTC.